This T cell receptor beta chain was captured by sequencing in a study of CD8+CD57+ T cells in acquired aplastic anemia. Trimming at V came to 3 bases and at J to 4 bases, leaving 5 bases not matched to a gene. This CDR3 spans 14 amino acids. CDR1 is SGHDT, CDR2 YYEEEE, per germline. Individuals selected for sequencing had exhibited CD8+CD57+ cell expansion on flow cytometry. CDR3 and TCR beta VDJ profiling relied on a genomic DNA template. MiXCR, applied by TCRdb to the reads, yields one record per CDR3 protein. This table holds 160,000 or so distinct CDR3 sequences, approximately 51% found once. Sequencing used sorted CD4+, CD8+, or CD8+CD57+ T cells (not recorded which) from PBMCs. The chain carries TRBV5-6 and TRBJ2-5; 8 bases align to TRBD1. This TCR was recovered from a human donor with aplastic anemia. CDR3 sequence (DNA): TGTGCCAGCAGCTCCAGGGGGCGCGGAGAGACCCAGTACTTC. Amino acid sequence: CASSSRGRGETQYF.